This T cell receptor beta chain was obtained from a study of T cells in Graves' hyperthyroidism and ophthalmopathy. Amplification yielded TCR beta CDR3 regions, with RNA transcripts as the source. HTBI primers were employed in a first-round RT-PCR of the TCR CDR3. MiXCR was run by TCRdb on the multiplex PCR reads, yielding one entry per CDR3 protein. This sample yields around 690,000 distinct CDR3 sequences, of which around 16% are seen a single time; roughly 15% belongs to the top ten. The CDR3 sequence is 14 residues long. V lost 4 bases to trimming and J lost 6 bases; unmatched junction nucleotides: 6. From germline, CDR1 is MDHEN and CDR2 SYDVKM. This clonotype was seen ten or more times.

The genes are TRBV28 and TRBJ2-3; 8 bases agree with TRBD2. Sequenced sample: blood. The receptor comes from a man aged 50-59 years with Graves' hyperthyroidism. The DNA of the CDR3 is TGTGCCAGCAGTTGGGCGGGAGGCCGCGATACGCAGTATTTT. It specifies CASSWAGGRDTQYF. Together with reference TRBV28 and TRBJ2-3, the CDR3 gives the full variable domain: DVKVTQSSRYLVKRTGEKVFLECVQDMDHENMFWYRQDPGLGLRLIYFSYDVKMKEKGDIPEGYSVSREKKERFSLILESASTNQTSMYLCASSWAGGRDTQYFGPGTRLTVL.